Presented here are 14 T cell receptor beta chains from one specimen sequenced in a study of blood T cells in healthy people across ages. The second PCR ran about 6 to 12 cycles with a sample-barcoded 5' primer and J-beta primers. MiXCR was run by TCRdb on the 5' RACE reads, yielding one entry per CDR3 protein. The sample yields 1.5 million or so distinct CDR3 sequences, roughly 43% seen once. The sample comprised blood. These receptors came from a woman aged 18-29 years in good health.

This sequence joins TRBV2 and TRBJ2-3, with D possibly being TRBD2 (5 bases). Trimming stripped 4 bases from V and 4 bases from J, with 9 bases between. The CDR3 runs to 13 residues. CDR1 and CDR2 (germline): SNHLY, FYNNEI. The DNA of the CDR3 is TGTGCCAGCAGTGGACTAAACCCAGATACGCAGTATTTT. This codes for CASSGLNPDTQYF.

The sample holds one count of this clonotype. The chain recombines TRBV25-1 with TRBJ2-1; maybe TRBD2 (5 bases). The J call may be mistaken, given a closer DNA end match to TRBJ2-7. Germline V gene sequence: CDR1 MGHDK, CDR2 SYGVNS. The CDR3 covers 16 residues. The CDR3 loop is CATEPQGNSGYNEQYF. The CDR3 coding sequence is TGTGCCACCGAACCCCAAGGCAATTCGGGGTACAATGAGCAGTACTTC.

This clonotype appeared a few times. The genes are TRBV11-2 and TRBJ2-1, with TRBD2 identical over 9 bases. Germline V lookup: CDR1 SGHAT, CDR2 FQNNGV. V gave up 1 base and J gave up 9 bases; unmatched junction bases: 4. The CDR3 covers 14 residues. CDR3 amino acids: CASSLVSGSTEQFF. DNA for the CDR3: TGTGCCAGCAGCTTAGTTAGCGGGAGCACTGAGCAGTTCTTC.

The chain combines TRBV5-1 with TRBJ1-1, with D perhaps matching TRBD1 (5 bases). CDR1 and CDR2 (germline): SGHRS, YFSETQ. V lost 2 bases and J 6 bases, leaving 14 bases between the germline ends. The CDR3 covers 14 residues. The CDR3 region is CASSLRGGISEAFF. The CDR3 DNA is TGCGCCAGCAGCTTACGGGGGGGTATTTCTGAAGCTTTCTTT.

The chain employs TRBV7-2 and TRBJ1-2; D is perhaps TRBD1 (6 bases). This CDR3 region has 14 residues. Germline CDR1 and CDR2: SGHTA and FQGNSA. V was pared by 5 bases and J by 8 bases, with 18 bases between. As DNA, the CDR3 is TGTGCCAGCAGCCCCCGGACAGCCGAGGAAGGCTACACCTTC. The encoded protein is CASSPRTAEEGYTF. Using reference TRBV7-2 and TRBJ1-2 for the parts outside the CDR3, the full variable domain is GAGVSQSPSNKVTEKGKDVELRCDPISGHTALYWYRQSLGQGLEFLIYFQGNSAPDKSGLPSDRFSAERTGGSVSTLTIQRTQQEDSAVYLCASSPRTAEEGYTFGSGTRLTVV.

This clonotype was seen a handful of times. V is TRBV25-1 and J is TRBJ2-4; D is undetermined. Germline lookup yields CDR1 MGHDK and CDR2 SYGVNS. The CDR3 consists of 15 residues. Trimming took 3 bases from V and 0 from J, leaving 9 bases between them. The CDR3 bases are TGTGCCAGCAGTGACAGAAGATTAGCCAAAAACATTCAGTACTTC. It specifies CASSDRRLAKNIQYF.

The CDR3 bases are TGTGCCAGCAGTCCACATGTAGGGTCGTTGCTGAACACTGAAGCTTTCTTT. Translating it yields CASSPHVGSLLNTEAFF. The chain combines TRBV6-1 with TRBJ1-1, with D hard to call. Germline V CDR1 and CDR2: MNHNS, SASEGT. The length of the CDR3 is 17 residues. V lost 5 bases and J lost 0, with 19 bases in between.

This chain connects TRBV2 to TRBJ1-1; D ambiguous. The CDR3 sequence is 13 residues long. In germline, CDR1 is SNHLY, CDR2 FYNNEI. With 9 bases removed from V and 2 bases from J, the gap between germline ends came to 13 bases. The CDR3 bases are TGTGCCAGACGCCCGGAGATAAACACTGAAGCTTTCTTT. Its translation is CARRPEINTEAFF. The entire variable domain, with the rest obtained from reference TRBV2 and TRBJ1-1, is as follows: EPEVTQTPSHQVTQMGQEVILRCVPISNHLYFYWYRQILGQKVEFLVSFYNNEISEKSEIFDDQFSVERPDGSNFTLKIRSTKLEDSAMYFCARRPEINTEAFFGQGTRLTVV.

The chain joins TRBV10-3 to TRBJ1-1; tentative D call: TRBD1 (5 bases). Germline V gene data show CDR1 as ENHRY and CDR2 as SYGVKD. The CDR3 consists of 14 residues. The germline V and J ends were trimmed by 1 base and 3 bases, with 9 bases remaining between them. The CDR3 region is CAISELQGDTEAFF. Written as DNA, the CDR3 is TGTGCCATCAGTGAGTTGCAGGGAGACACTGAAGCTTTCTTT.

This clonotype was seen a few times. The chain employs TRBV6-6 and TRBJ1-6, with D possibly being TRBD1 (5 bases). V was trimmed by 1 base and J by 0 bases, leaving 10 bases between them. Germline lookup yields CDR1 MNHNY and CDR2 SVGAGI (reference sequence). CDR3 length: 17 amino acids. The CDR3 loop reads CASSYYGGDSYNSPLHF. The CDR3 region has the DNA TGTGCCAGCAGTTACTACGGGGGGGACTCCTATAATTCACCCCTCCACTTT.

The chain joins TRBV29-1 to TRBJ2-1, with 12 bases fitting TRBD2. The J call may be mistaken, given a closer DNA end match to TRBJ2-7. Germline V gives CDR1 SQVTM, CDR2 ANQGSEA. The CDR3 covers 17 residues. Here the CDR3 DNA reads TGCAGCGTTGAAGATCCTGGGACTAGCGGGCGGTACAATGAGCAGTACTTC. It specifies CSVEDPGTSGRYNEQYF.

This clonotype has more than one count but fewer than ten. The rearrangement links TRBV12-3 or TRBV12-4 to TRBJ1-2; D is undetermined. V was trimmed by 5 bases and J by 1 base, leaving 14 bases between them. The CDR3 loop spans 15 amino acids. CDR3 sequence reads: CASSPSREFNYGYTF. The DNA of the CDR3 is TGTGCCAGCAGTCCCTCCCGGGAGTTTAACTATGGCTACACCTTC.

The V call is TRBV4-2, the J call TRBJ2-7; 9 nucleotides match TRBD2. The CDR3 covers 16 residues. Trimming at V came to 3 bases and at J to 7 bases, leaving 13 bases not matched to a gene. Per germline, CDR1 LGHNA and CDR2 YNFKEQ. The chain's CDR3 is CASSHGSGGVPGEQYF. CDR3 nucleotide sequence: TGTGCCAGCAGCCATGGTAGCGGGGGTGTTCCCGGTGAGCAGTACTTC.

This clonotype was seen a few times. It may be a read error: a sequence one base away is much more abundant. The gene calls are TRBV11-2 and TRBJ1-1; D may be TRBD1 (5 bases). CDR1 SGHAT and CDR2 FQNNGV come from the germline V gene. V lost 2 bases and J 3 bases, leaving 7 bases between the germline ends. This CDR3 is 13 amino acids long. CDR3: CASSLWGDTEAFF. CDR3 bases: TGTGCCAGCAGCTTATGGGGGGACACTGAAGCTTTCTTT. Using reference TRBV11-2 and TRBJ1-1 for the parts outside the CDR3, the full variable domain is EAGVAQSPRYKIIEKRQSVAFWCNPISGHATLYWYQQILGQGPKLLIQFQNNGVVDDSQLPKDRFSAERLKGVDSTLKIQPAKLEDSAVYLCASSLWGDTEAFFGQGTRLTVV.